The 23 T cell receptor beta chains presented below share a single source sample, sequenced in a study of PD-L1 blockade in urothelial cancer. TCRdb's table, derived via immunoSEQ multiplex PCR, lists solely in-frame clones and lacks some. The sample has around 35,000 clones; under 90% are singletons. This specimen consisted of PBMCs, obtained around atezolizumab (anti-PD-L1) treatment. These receptors were obtained from a man between 60 and 75 years old with urothelial cancer.

This clone showed up just a few times. This chain connects TRBV7-9 to TRBJ2-3; 13 nucleotides line up with TRBD2. V shed 8 bases, J shed 3 bases, and the junction held 2 bases outside the gene matches. CDR1 and CDR2 from the germline V gene are SEHNR and FQNEAQ (reference sequence). The CDR3 consists of 14 residues. The chain's CDR3 is CASGLAGATDTQYF. CDR3 coding DNA: TGTGCCAGCGGACTAGCGGGGGCAACAGATACGCAGTATTTT.

The chain combines TRBV7-9 with TRBJ2-1, with 8 bases lining up with TRBD2. The germline V gene encodes CDR1 SEHNR and CDR2 FQNEAQ (reference sequence). This CDR3 is built from 15 residues. V was clipped by 3 bases and J by 6 bases; unmatched bases: 7. CDR3 sequence: CASSFGYLAGNEQFF. The DNA of the CDR3 is TGTGCCAGCAGCTTTGGGTACCTAGCGGGCAATGAGCAGTTCTTC.

V gene TRBV6-5 combines with J gene TRBJ2-5, with D perhaps matching TRBD2 (5 bases). Germline-derived CDR1 and CDR2 are MNHEY and SVGAGI. CDR3 length equals 12 residues. The V end was cut by 7 bases, the J end by 5 bases, with 11 bases between. Here the CDR3 reads CASKSSWETQYF. CDR3 sequence (DNA): TGTGCCAGCAAATCTAGCTGGGAGACCCAGTACTTC.

The rearrangement links TRBV7-9 to TRBJ1-1, with 11 positions matching TRBD1. This CDR3 has 15 amino acids. CDR1 and CDR2 (germline): SEHNR, FQNEAQ (reference sequence). The V gene end was trimmed by 1 base and the J gene end by 7 bases; junction bases not matched to a gene: 5. The CDR3 nucleotides read TGTGCCAGCAGCTTAGGTGCCGGGACAGGGGGTGAAGCTTTCTTT. This encodes CASSLGAGTGGEAFF.

This clone showed up just a few times. The chain links TRBV11-1 to TRBJ2-3; the D gene is possibly TRBD2 (6 bases). The germline V gene has CDR1 SGHAT and CDR2 FQDESV (reference sequence). Trimming removed 1 base from V and 3 bases from J, with 11 bases in between. The CDR3 extends over 15 amino acids. CDR3 residues: CASSLGLEETDTQYF. CDR3 DNA sequence: TGTGCCAGCAGCTTAGGACTAGAAGAAACAGATACGCAGTATTTT.

This chain links TRBV14 with TRBJ2-1; TRBD2 agrees at 12 bases. There are 17 residues in the CDR3. V lost 3 bases, J lost 4 bases, and 7 bases stayed unmatched. Germline V lookup: CDR1 SGHDN, CDR2 FVKESK. Here the CDR3 reads CASSHIPGLAGYNEQFF. The DNA for the CDR3 is TGTGCCAGCAGCCACATTCCGGGACTAGCGGGTTACAATGAGCAGTTCTTC.

This clone has more than one count but fewer than ten. V is TRBV18 and J is TRBJ2-7; D perhaps matches TRBD1 (6 bases). CDR1 and CDR2 (germline): KGHSH, LQKENI. The V and J ends lost 2 bases and 2 bases respectively, with 13 bases between them. The CDR3 is 15 residues long. The CDR3 loop is CASSPAPGHAYEQYF. For the CDR3, the DNA is TGTGCCAGCTCACCAGCGCCGGGACACGCCTACGAGCAGTACTTC.

As DNA, the CDR3 is TGCAGCGTTGGGCGGGGTACAGATACGCAGTATTTT. Amino acids: CSVGRGTDTQYF. The gene calls are TRBV29-1 and TRBJ2-3, with D tentatively TRBD2 (6 bases). The CDR3 has 12 residues. Germline loops: CDR1 SQVTM, CDR2 ANQGSEA. The ends were cut back, 4 bases at V and 3 bases at J, with 8 bases in the middle.

The chain has TRBV5-1 and TRBJ2-3; possible D gene TRBD2, 7 bases. The V and J ends lost 4 bases and 4 bases respectively, with 16 bases between them. The CDR3 length is 15 residues. Germline lookup yields CDR1 SGHRS and CDR2 YFSETQ. The CDR3 here is CASSGRGGGADTQYF. The CDR3 coding sequence is TGCGCCAGCAGCGGGAGGGGGGGTGGAGCAGATACGCAGTATTTT.

The J gene is TRBJ1-1, the V gene TRBV5-1; D is possibly TRBD1 (6 bases). Germline CDR1 is SGHRS and CDR2 is YFSETQ. The CDR3 contains 15 residues. V lost 0 bases and J 2 bases, leaving 11 bases between the germline ends. The CDR3 loop reads CASSLAQGHNTEAFF. The CDR3 region has the DNA TGCGCCAGCAGCTTGGCGCAGGGACATAACACTGAAGCTTTCTTT.

The table lists this clone with many counts. The V call is TRBV10-3, the J call TRBJ1-3; 7 positions match TRBD1. Germline V gene lookup returns CDR1 ENHRY and CDR2 SYGVKD. J gave up 4 bases and V 3 bases, and 9 bases lay outside the gene matches. This CDR3 contains 16 residues. CDR3 protein: CAISDQRQGSGNTIYF. CDR3 nucleotide sequence: TGTGCCATCAGTGACCAACGACAGGGATCGGGAAACACCATATATTTT.

This clone was detected only a few times. This chain connects TRBV9 to TRBJ1-3; 8 bases are shared with TRBD1. The CDR3 is 16 amino acids. After removal of 4 bases from V and 0 bases from J, the junction contained 6 bases not matched to a gene. CDR1 and CDR2 (germline): SGDLS, YYNGEE. This chain's CDR3 is CASSLGQGLSGNTIYF. The DNA for the CDR3 is TGTGCCAGCAGCCTCGGACAGGGCCTCTCTGGAAACACCATATATTTT. Complete variable domain (other parts from reference TRBV9 and TRBJ1-3): DSGVTQTPKHLITATGQRVTLRCSPRSGDLSVYWYQQSLDQGLQFLIQYYNGEERAKGNILERFSAQQFPDLHSELNLSSLELGDSALYFCASSLGQGLSGNTIYFGEGSWLTVV.

The rearrangement uses TRBV7-6 and TRBJ2-7; 8 nucleotides agree with TRBD1. The CDR3 runs 17 residues. Germline V gives CDR1 SGHVS, CDR2 FNYEAQ. V dropped 3 bases and J dropped 0; count of bases not matched to a gene: 10. The CDR3 coding sequence is TGTGCCAGCAGCTTCAGATCGGGACAGGCTAGCTCCTACGAGCAGTACTTC. Its protein product is CASSFRSGQASSYEQYF.

V usage is TRBV27 and J usage is TRBJ2-7; 7 bases align to TRBD1. After removal of 1 base from V and 2 bases from J, the junction contained 17 bases not matched to a gene. CDR3 length: 19 residues. Germline loops: CDR1 MNHEY, CDR2 SMNVEV (reference sequence). For the CDR3, the DNA is TGTGCCAGCAGTTTATTCATGGGGATCTCCGGGACAGAAGCCTACGAGCAGTACTTC. It yields the protein CASSLFMGISGTEAYEQYF.

This clone was counted a few times. CDR3 region: CAGGQTNTEAFF. Written as DNA, the CDR3 is TGTGCCGGCGGACAGACGAACACTGAAGCTTTCTTT. The chain links TRBV7-9 to TRBJ1-1, with D perhaps TRBD1 (6 bases). From germline, CDR1 is SEHNR and CDR2 FQNEAQ (reference sequence). The CDR3 spans 12 residues. Trimming took off 11 bases at V and 1 base at J, with 11 bases between the two ends.

This CDR3 is CAISGGSEAFF. CDR3 DNA: TGTGCCATCAGTGGAGGTTCTGAAGCTTTCTTT. V is TRBV10-3 and J is TRBJ1-1; D is unclear. Germline V lookup: CDR1 ENHRY, CDR2 SYGVKD. The V and J ends lost 4 bases and 6 bases respectively, with 6 bases between them. This CDR3 region has 11 residues.

This sequence joins TRBV5-1 and TRBJ2-5, with D possibly matching TRBD1 (7 bases). In germline, CDR1 is SGHRS, CDR2 YFSETQ. V was shortened by 0 bases and J by 5 bases, with 20 bases between the two germline ends. The CDR3 covers 17 residues. CDR3 nucleotide sequence: TGCGCCAGCAGCTTGGCCGGGAGACAGGGTAGCGGCGAGACCCAGTACTTC. This codes for CASSLAGRQGSGETQYF.

This chain uses TRBV11-1 with TRBJ2-5; D might be TRBD2 (5 bases). V lost 2 bases and J lost 5, with 9 bases in between. The CDR3 is 13 amino acids. Germline V gives CDR1 SGHAT, CDR2 FQDESV (reference sequence). CDR3 bases: TGTGCCAGCAGCTTATTGCTAGCCGAGACCCAGTACTTC. Translating gives CASSLLLAETQYF. Based on the CDR3 plus reference TRBV11-1 and TRBJ2-5, the full variable domain is EAEVAQSPRYKITEKSQAVAFWCDPISGHATLYWYRQILGQGPELLVQFQDESVVDDSQLPKDRFSAERLKGVDSTLKIQPAELGDSAMYLCASSLLLAETQYFGPGTRLLVL.

This clone was detected only once. The rearrangement uses TRBV14 and TRBJ2-1; TRBD2 aligns across 13 bases. The CDR3 runs to 15 residues. Germline loops: CDR1 SGHDN, CDR2 FVKESK. V shed 6 bases and J 4 bases; nucleotides not matched to a gene: 3. The CDR3 protein is CASRRTSGGYNEQFF. The CDR3 DNA is TGTGCCAGCAGGCGGACTAGCGGGGGTTACAATGAGCAGTTCTTC.

V and J are TRBV5-6 and TRBJ2-1; 7 nucleotides match TRBD1. J lost 7 bases, V lost 2 bases, and 6 bases had no gene match. This CDR3 comprises 14 residues. CDR1 and CDR2 (germline): SGHDT, YYEEEE. CDR3 region: CASSFGAGGNEQFF. The CDR3 nucleotides are TGTGCCAGCAGCTTCGGGGCAGGGGGAAATGAGCAGTTCTTC.

The chain employs TRBV21-1 and TRBJ1-4; the D segment call TRBD1 is taken from the table without a DNA check. TRBV21-1 is listed as a pseudogene. The CDR3 totals 15 residues. CDR3 region: CASSKVSRVFEKLFF. CDR3 coding DNA: TGTGCCAGCAGCAAAGTCAGCAGGGTCTTTGAAAAACTGTTTTTT.

The chain links TRBV5-1 to TRBJ2-3; D not certain. The V gene's germline CDR1 is SGHRS and CDR2 YFSETQ. CDR3 length: 13 residues. The germline V and J ends were trimmed by 0 bases and 10 bases, with 12 bases remaining between them. The CDR3 coding sequence is TGCGCCAGCAGCTTGGCCAGTCCCGATGCGCAGTATTTT. This codes for CASSLASPDAQYF.

The rearrangement uses TRBV10-3 and TRBJ2-3; perhaps TRBD2 as D (6 bases). V lost 4 bases and J 0 bases, leaving 14 bases between the germline ends. CDR3 length: 16 residues. Germline V lookup: CDR1 ENHRY, CDR2 SYGVKD. The CDR3 spells CAISGGGKRSTDTQYF. For the CDR3, the DNA is TGTGCCATCAGTGGAGGCGGGAAGCGAAGCACAGATACGCAGTATTTT.